The TCR beta chain described here comes from a study of blood T cell repertoires in COVID-19 (dated by TCRdb to the early 2020s). At the level of the whole study: The collaborator samples originated in the United States, Italy and Spain and spanned the acute and convalescent phases of COVID-19. The material from the prospective study consisted of cDNA or gDNA derived from T cells, B-cell-depleted T cells, or PBMCs. The dataset comprised deeply sampled blood TCRbeta repertoires from subjects exposed to, actively infected with, or recovered from COVID-19. The repertoires were released in a freely available public database intended as a resource for research on the immune response to SARS-CoV-2. The samples were drawn from the first 160 participants of the ongoing ImmuneRACE study and from 1,254 subjects provided by 6 global collaborators. A de-identified subject ID, COVID-19 status, age in years and sex were almost always included in the sample metadata. Where HLA class I and class II types were available, the types were taken from metadata supplied by the sample provider, not from assay-based typing. Study-wide findings and limitations: The amount of clinical and demographic metadata varied by source and participant and was provided uncurated.

The germline V gene (reference sequence) supplies CDR1 LNHNV and CDR2 YYDKDF. Trimming accounts for 8 bases at V and 1 base at J, while the number of junction bases matched to no gene is 6. Inclusive of the bounding cysteine and phenylalanine, the CDR3 is 15 residues long. Only the CDR3 portion is preserved as DNA: 45 bases, with reading frame beginning at the first base. At one collaborating source in Seattle, patients were enrolled during active infection and were followed longitudinally through the course of disease. Each collaborating institution followed its own protocols to collect whole blood in K2EDTA tubes. For TCRbeta analysis, collaborators shipped samples in one of three forms: frozen whole blood, isolated PBMCs, or DNA extracted from either of those sample types. In the case of this clone: The antigen it binds to is not known. Base qualities are missing; no much larger clone stands one base away.

TCRbeta CDR3 regions were amplified from genomic DNA using the immunoSEQ Assay, a bias-controlled multiplex PCR. The study's processing was this. The number of nucleated cells in each sample was estimated by amplification of reference gene primers within the assay. To quantify the absolute abundance of each unique TCRbeta CDR3 rearrangement, sequence reads were collapsed and filtered. For each sample, productive Simpson clonality was calculated by taking the square root of Simpson's diversity index across productive rearrangements. The source is immuneACCESS, and TCRdb retained only in-frame sequences with V and J called. Part of the clones is not carried over; for the studies checked, unresolved V genes explain less than half of this, and the remainder is unexplained. V and J calls plus clone size are reproduced from that table; the DNA served to infer D and trimming. This sample lists 450,000 or so clones; about 88% were detected once. Approximately 0.9% of the sample comes from the top ten.

The source of this sequence is a man aged 18 to 30 with COVID-19, enrolled during active disease. The specimen was peripheral blood. The chain is encoded by TRBV15 joined to TRBJ1-3, and 9 bases in between align with TRBD1. CDR3 reads: CATGADRGSGNTIYF. The DNA is as follows: TGTGCCACCGGGGCCGACAGGGGGTCTGGAAACACCATATATTTT.